The 5 T cell receptor beta chains listed next were all sequenced from one sample in a study of blood T cell repertoires in COVID-19. Some clones are missing from TCRdb's copy, which holds only in-frame ones; the method was immunoSEQ multiplex PCR. The profile shows about 98,000 clones, more than 85% of them singletons. Material: peripheral blood. Every receptor here comes from a man aged 50-59 years with active or convalescent COVID-19.

The J gene is TRBJ2-2, the V gene TRBV10-1; 7 nucleotides align to TRBD1. The trim removed 7 bases at V and 5 bases at J, leaving 7 bases unmatched. This CDR3 spans 14 amino acids. Germline V lookup: CDR1 WNHNN, CDR2 SYGVQD (reference sequence). This CDR3 is CASTRDSGTGELFF. DNA of the CDR3: TGCGCCAGCACCCGGGACAGCGGTACCGGGGAGCTGTTTTTT.

This chain links TRBV29-1 with TRBJ2-3; D remains unclear. The CDR3 covers 11 residues. Deletions cut 6 bases from V and 0 bases from J, with 4 bases between. Germline V CDR1 and CDR2: SQVTM, ANQGSEA. The CDR3 DNA is TGCAGCGTCGTAAGCACAGATACGCAGTATTTT. It translates to CSVVSTDTQYF.

This clone occurred a few times. This sequence joins TRBV7-8 and TRBJ2-7; TRBD1 is a possible D gene (6 bases). CDR3 length equals 13 residues. Trimming pared 5 bases from V and 4 bases from J, leaving 12 bases between. The germline V gene has CDR1 SGHVS and CDR2 FQNEAQ. The CDR3 sequence: CASSGTRYYEQYF. The CDR3 DNA sequence: TGTGCCAGCAGCGGGACAAGATATTACGAGCAGTACTTC.

The rearrangement joins TRBV11-2 to TRBJ2-5; 9 positions match TRBD2. CDR1 is SGHAT, CDR2 FQNNGV, per germline. V shed 4 bases, J shed 5 bases, and the junction held 5 bases outside the gene matches. The CDR3 is made up of 14 amino acids. The CDR3 reads CASSSSGEGETQYF. CDR3 bases: TGTGCCAGCAGCTCTAGCGGGGAAGGTGAGACCCAGTACTTC.

V and J are TRBV19 and TRBJ2-5; maybe TRBD1 (6 bases). V was pared by 0 bases and J by 0 bases, with 23 bases between. Germline V gives CDR1 LNHDA, CDR2 SQIVND (reference sequence). The length of the CDR3 is 20 residues. DNA of the CDR3: TGTGCCAGTAGTATAGATCGTGTGGGGCAGGGGATCCCCCACCAAGAGACCCAGTACTTC. This gives the protein CASSIDRVGQGIPHQETQYF. Full variable domain (outside the CDR3, taken from reference TRBV19 and TRBJ2-5): DGGITQSPKYLFRKEGQNVTLSCEQNLNHDAMYWYRQDPGQGLRLIYYSQIVNDFQKGDIAEGYSVSREKKESFPLTVTSAQKNPTAFYLCASSIDRVGQGIPHQETQYFGPGTRLLVL.